The clone carrying this T cell receptor (beta chain) was seen at least ten times. The antigen is unknown. The sample is drawn from a study of T-cell reconstitution after alpha-beta-depleted transplantation in children. Broader study findings: It was surviving recipient T cells and thymic progenitors that gave some patients high TCRbeta diversity at day 60. Newly produced T cells mostly provided counts and TCRbeta diversity after one year, as hyperexpanded clones declined. Reports say that about two months after transplant, the alpha-beta T cells came out of several hundred graft clones that had expanded.

Per the germline V gene, CDR1 is DFQATT and CDR2 is SNEGSKA (reference sequence). Trimming removed 0 bases from V and 3 bases from J; junction bases left unmatched: 6. The CDR3 covers 15 residues. Researchers prepared the TCRbeta library using unique molecular identifiers, the study reports. Via MiXCR, TCRdb re-called the PCR reads, giving one row per CDR3 protein. The table has approximately 18,000 distinct CDR3 sequences, 10% to 15% seen once; the top ten hold approximately 40%. The sequenced sample was PBMCs, mostly from graft donor cells, obtained 60 days after TCRalphabeta/CD19-depleted stem cell transplant. This receptor was obtained from a female patient aged 2-15 years who had a stem cell transplant for congenital amegakaryocytic thrombocytopenia, so the T cells may come from the graft donor. The rearrangement uses TRBV20-1 and TRBJ2-3; 7 nucleotides match TRBD2. The CDR3 DNA reads as TGCAGTGCTAGAGATAGCGGACTAGGGACAGATACGCAGTATTTT. Translated: CSARDSGLGTDTQYF.